This TCR beta chain was sequenced in a study of cytomegalovirus exposure and HLA in healthy donors. Germline V gene data show CDR1 as MNHEY and CDR2 as SMNVEV (reference sequence). Unmatched junction bases numbered 8, after V lost 3 bases and J lost 4 bases. The CDR3 totals 15 residues. A multiplex PCR was run with 60 Vbeta primers and 13 Jbeta primers. In the authors' methods: There were about 80 million unique TCR beta chains by a later count, and approximately 11 million of them were shared. Sequenced by immunoSEQ multiplex PCR; TCRdb stores in-frame clones only, minus some. That table gives V, J and clone size, and the DNA gave D and trimming. The table lists about 140,000 clones, 80% to 85% of them singletons. Points from the study as a whole: An ancestry cluster, one associated with Asian ancestry, reportedly showed fewer N-insertions than the approximately 650-donor mean in a later analysis. The study recorded 150 to 200 TCR beta chains that were cytomegalovirus-associated.

This clone was detected a few times. Its target is unknown. This clonotype originated in a female donor in good health and CMV-seronegative. V is TRBV27 and J is TRBJ1-1, with TRBD1 matching 7 bases. The sequenced sample was PBMCs. CDR3 in DNA: TGTGCCAGCAGTTTGCACCAAGACAGGGCCACTGAAGCTTTCTTT. Its protein product is CASSLHQDRATEAFF.